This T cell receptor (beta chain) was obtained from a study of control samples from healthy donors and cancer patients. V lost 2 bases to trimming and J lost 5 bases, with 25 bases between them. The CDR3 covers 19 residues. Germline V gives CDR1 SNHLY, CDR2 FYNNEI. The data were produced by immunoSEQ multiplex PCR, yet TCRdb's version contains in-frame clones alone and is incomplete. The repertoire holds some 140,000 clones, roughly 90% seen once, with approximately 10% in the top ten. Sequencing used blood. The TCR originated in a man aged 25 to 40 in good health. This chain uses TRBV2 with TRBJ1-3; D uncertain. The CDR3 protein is CASSEWRATFGVERNTIYF. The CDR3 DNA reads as TGTGCCAGCAGTGAATGGAGGGCCACCTTTGGGGTCGAAAGAAACACCATATATTTT.